This T cell receptor (beta chain) was recorded in a study of blood T cell repertoires in COVID-19 (TCRdb year 2020). Looking at the study overall: Collaborator samples came from the United States, Italy and Spain and covered acute and convalescent phases of COVID-19. The repertoires were released in a freely available public database meant as a resource for research on the immune response to SARS-CoV-2. The prospective study material was composed of cDNA or gDNA derived from T cells, B-cell-depleted T cells, or PBMCs. Where available, HLA class I and class II types were obtained from metadata supplied by the sample provider rather than from assay-based typing. The dataset comprised deeply sampled blood TCRbeta repertoires from subjects exposed to, actively infected with, or recovered from COVID-19. The sample metadata nearly always contained a de-identified subject ID, COVID-19 status, age in years and sex. Samples were obtained from the ongoing ImmuneRACE study (first 160 participants) and from approximately 1,200 subjects provided by 6 global collaborators. Overall results and qualifications from the work: The quantity of clinical and demographic metadata differed by source and by participant and was supplied without curation.

The CDR3, cysteine through phenylalanine, is 16 amino acids long. Left in the record is the CDR3 DNA by itself, 48 bases read in frame from the first base. In the germline V gene, CDR1 corresponds to SGHRS and CDR2 to YFSETQ. A distance of 13 bases separates the germline ends of V and J, which lose 4 bases and 0 bases respectively. Whole blood was collected in K2EDTA tubes by collaborating institutions according to the institutions' own protocols. For TCRbeta analysis, collaborators shipped samples as frozen whole blood, isolated PBMCs, or DNA extracted from either of those sample types. About this clone itself: Its antigen is still unknown. Base qualities are missing; no much larger clone stands one base away.

TCRbeta CDR3 regions were amplified from genomic DNA by means of the immunoSEQ Assay, a bias-controlled multiplex PCR. In the original analysis: Within the assay, amplification of reference gene primers was used to estimate how many nucleated cells each sample contained. To quantify the absolute abundance of each unique TCRbeta CDR3 rearrangement, sequence reads were collapsed and filtered. Productive Simpson clonality was computed per sample as the square root of Simpson's diversity index over productive rearrangements. The source is immuneACCESS, and TCRdb retained only in-frame sequences with V and J called. Part of the clones is not carried over; for the studies checked, unresolved V genes explain less than half of this, and the remainder is unexplained. That table is the source of V, J and clone size, and D and trimming were worked out from the DNA. Within this sample are about 150,000 clones, with 80% to 90% of them counted one time only. The ten top clones hold under 3.5% of the sample.

The TCR was taken from a man between 65 and 85 years old with acute or convalescent COVID-19. The sequence is built from TRBV5-1 and TRBJ1-4; TRBD1 could be the D gene, as 6 bases match. The specimen was peripheral blood. The CDR3 protein is CASSTGTPATNEKLFF. The nucleotide sequence reads TGCGCCAGCAGCACCGGGACACCTGCAACTAATGAAAAACTGTTTTTT.